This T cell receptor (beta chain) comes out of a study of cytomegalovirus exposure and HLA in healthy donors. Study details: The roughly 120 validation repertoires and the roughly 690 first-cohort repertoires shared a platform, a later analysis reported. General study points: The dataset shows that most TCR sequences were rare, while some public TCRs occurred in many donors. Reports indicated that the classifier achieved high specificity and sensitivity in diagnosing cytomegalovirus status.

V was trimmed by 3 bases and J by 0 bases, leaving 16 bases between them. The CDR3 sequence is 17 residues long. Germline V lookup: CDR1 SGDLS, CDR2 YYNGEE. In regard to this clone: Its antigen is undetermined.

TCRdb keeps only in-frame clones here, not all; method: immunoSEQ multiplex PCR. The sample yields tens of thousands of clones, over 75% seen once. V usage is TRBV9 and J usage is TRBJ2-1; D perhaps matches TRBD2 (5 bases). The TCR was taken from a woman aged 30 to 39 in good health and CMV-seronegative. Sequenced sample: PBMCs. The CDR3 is CASSEGGKRSSYNEQFF. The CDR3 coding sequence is TGTGCCAGCAGCGAGGGTGGGAAGCGGAGCTCCTACAATGAGCAGTTCTTC. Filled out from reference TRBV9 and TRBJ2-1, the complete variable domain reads DSGVTQTPKHLITATGQRVTLRCSPRSGDLSVYWYQQSLDQGLQFLIQYYNGEERAKGNILERFSAQQFPDLHSELNLSSLELGDSALYFCASSEGGKRSSYNEQFFGPGTRLTVL.